The rows below give T cell receptor beta chains drawn from one sample of a study of metastatic and nonmetastatic thyroid tumors. TCRdb recomputed clones from the PCR reads via MiXCR. Altogether about 20,000 clones are present, 9.5% to 15% being singletons, with the ten largest covering approximately 6.2%. Source material: blood. The receptors were sampled from a male donor with papillary thyroid cancer or a benign thyroid nodule (not recorded which). Some clones in this sample may be carry-over from other donors' samples. Each CDR3 is given without its conserved first and last residue. Each record gives: J gene, D gene, clone size, V gene, CDR3 length, CDR3 protein. D genes are given only for firm matches. Not every row has a clone size; where given, it reads once, few, many or a size class.

>TRBJ1-1|TRBD1|many|TRBV19|14
ASSIMGRQGGREAF
>TRBJ2-2|.|medium-sized|TRBV12-3/TRBV12-4|13
ASSRLTSHTGELF
>TRBJ2-7|.|many|TRBV5-4|12
ASSFGGTPYEQY
>TRBJ2-4|.|many|TRBV20-1|13
SAFDRTIAKNIQY
>TRBJ2-5|.|many|TRBV9|15
ASSVAVVGDGGETQY
>TRBJ1-1|.|medium-sized|TRBV28|9
ASSWATEAF
>TRBJ2-7|.|medium-sized|TRBV12-3/TRBV12-4|12
ASSLGGTYYEQY
>TRBJ2-7|.|.|TRBV20-1|11
SARPRLAYEQY
>TRBJ1-1|.|medium-sized|TRBV6-1|12
ASRSARGSTEAF
>TRBJ1-5|.|many|TRBV5-5|14
ASSLASQGDRRPQH
>TRBJ2-7|TRBD2|medium-sized|TRBV6-5|11
ASSYRGGDEQY
>TRBJ1-5|.|many|TRBV2|12
ASSEGSSGQPQH
>TRBJ1-5|.|many|TRBV5-1|11
ASSENNDQPQH
>TRBJ1-3|.|.|TRBV6-1|12
ASNHRDSGNTIY
>TRBJ2-3|TRBD2|medium-sized|TRBV19|13
ASSILAGGSDTQY
>TRBJ2-7|TRBD1|many|TRBV11-2|12
ASSFDRGSYEQY
>TRBJ2-1|TRBD2|many|TRBV14|12
ASTLAGGVDEQF
>TRBJ1-1|.|medium-sized|TRBV19|12
ASSITGIQAEAF
>TRBJ2-1|.|many|TRBV4-1|14
ASSQEQASSYNEQF
>TRBJ2-1|TRBD2|medium-sized|TRBV2|13
ASSDPSGSVREQF
>TRBJ2-7|TRBD2|medium-sized|TRBV5-1|14
ASSLVAGGPTNEQY
>TRBJ1-3|.|.|TRBV6-1|15
ASSPRPRRFSGNTIY
>TRBJ2-2|.|.|TRBV6-1|12
ASSRSREAGELF
>TRBJ2-2|.|many|TRBV20-1|12
SAREGGSTGELF
>TRBJ1-5|.|many|TRBV3-1|13
ASSQVVRTWRPQH
>TRBJ1-2|TRBD1|medium-sized|TRBV12-3/TRBV12-4|11
ASSYIPGGGYT
>TRBJ2-5|.|few|TRBV12-3/TRBV12-4|14
ASSPPQHPPEETLY
>TRBJ1-1|TRBD1|many|TRBV27|14
ASSLFPDRVSTEAF
>TRBJ2-5|TRBD2|many|TRBV20-1|12
SARLAGAPGTQY
>TRBJ2-7|.|few|TRBV6-1|13
ASSPRGGREIEQY
>TRBJ2-5|.|many|TRBV19|12
ASSGDSLRETQY
>TRBJ2-7|.|many|TRBV29-1|11
SVVKDGSYEQY
>TRBJ1-6|.|few|TRBV12-3/TRBV12-4|13
ASSSTGLGDSPLH
>TRBJ1-1|TRBD1|many|TRBV15|13
ATSREGQGLAEAF
>TRBJ2-1|TRBD2|medium-sized|TRBV24-1|13
ATMTSGRSSNEQF
>TRBJ2-7|.|few|TRBV20-1|11
SAIWGADYEQY
>TRBJ1-2|TRBD1|medium-sized|TRBV12-3/TRBV12-4|12
ASSLPGTGNGYT
>TRBJ2-7|.|many|TRBV4-1|11
ASSQVQSYEQY
>TRBJ1-1|.|many|TRBV7-9|10
ASSLVVTEAF
>TRBJ1-2|.|medium-sized|TRBV20-1|11
SAKDSANYGYT
>TRBJ1-1|TRBD1|many|TRBV12-3/TRBV12-4|11
ASKQGANTEAF
>TRBJ2-1|TRBD2|.|TRBV30|12
AYNPSGLYNEQF
>TRBJ2-3|TRBD2|.|TRBV20-1|14
SARAGLAGYTDTQY